These 25 T cell receptor beta chains came from one sample sequenced in a study of Ad26.COV2.S vaccination and SARS-CoV-2 variants. Treatment: 15 to 20 received Ad26.COV2.S at low or high dose, single or two shots; about 5 received placebo; per-sample allocation not given. The samples date from day 63 after the first vaccine or placebo injection. TCRdb keeps only in-frame clones here, not all; method: immunoSEQ multiplex PCR. This table has 400,000 to 500,000 clones, roughly nine tenths appearing once. The sample in question was peripheral blood, obtained in a trial of Ad26.COV2.S vaccine versus placebo. These receptors were collected from a person aged 18-65 years who received the Ad26.COV2.S COVID-19 vaccine or a placebo.

This clone was counted a single time. The chain carries TRBV9 and TRBJ1-6, with D possibly being TRBD1 (5 bases). The CDR3 consists of 16 residues. The germline V gene encodes CDR1 SGDLS and CDR2 YYNGEE. Trimming cost V 2 bases and J 8 bases, with 17 bases left between them. In DNA form, the CDR3 reads TGTGCCAGCAGCGTCAACCCCGGGACGAGCGATTCACCCCTCCACTTT. It codes for CASSVNPGTSDSPLHF.

CDR3 sequence: CASSQVVTSGIYSRYNEQFF. The CDR3 region has the DNA TGTGCCAGCAGCCAAGTGGTGACTAGCGGGATTTATAGTCGCTACAATGAGCAGTTCTTC. The V call is TRBV4-2, the J call TRBJ2-1; 11 bases line up with TRBD2. The V segment lost 1 base and the J segment 3 bases; nucleotides outside the gene matches: 14. CDR1 is LGHNA, CDR2 YNFKEQ, per germline. The length of the CDR3 is 20 residues.

This clone was counted between two and nine times. The V gene is TRBV5-4, the J gene TRBJ2-5; no reliable D call. The CDR3 sequence is 13 residues long. V lost 1 base, J lost 5 bases, and 9 bases lay in between. Germline loops: CDR1 SGHNT, CDR2 YYREEE (reference sequence). In DNA, the CDR3 is TGTGCCAGCAGCTTGCACCCAAGGGAGACCCAGTACTTC. It specifies CASSLHPRETQYF.

This chain uses TRBV4-2 with TRBJ1-2; TRBD1 is a possible D gene (6 bases). V lost 6 bases and J 5 bases, leaving 16 bases between the germline ends. Germline V gene data show CDR1 as LGHNA and CDR2 as YNFKEQ. CDR3 length: 14 amino acids. CDR3 in amino acids: CASRPGHETYGYTF. The CDR3 DNA follows: TGTGCCAGCAGACCGGGACACGAAACTTATGGCTACACCTTC.

The CDR3 DNA reads TGTGCCATCAGTGACCCAGGCAGGCAGAACACTGAAGCTTTCTTT. This codes for CAISDPGRQNTEAFF. V is TRBV10-3 and J is TRBJ1-1; D not certain. Germline CDR1 is ENHRY and CDR2 is SYGVKD. This CDR3 comprises 15 residues. Trimming pared 3 bases from V and 1 base from J, leaving 12 bases between.

The gene calls are TRBV7-6 and TRBJ2-5, with 7 bases identical to TRBD2. CDR3 size: 16 residues. The trim removed 1 base at V and 5 bases at J, leaving 10 bases unmatched. Germline V CDR1 and CDR2: SGHVS, FNYEAQ. CDR3 amino acids: CASSLDATGGGETQYF. The CDR3 nucleotides are TGTGCCAGCAGCTTAGACGCGACGGGGGGTGGGGAGACCCAGTACTTC.

This sequence joins TRBV7-9 and TRBJ1-4; perhaps TRBD1 as D (6 bases). V lost 5 bases and J lost 2, with 15 bases in between. This CDR3 has 16 amino acids. CDR1 SEHNR and CDR2 FQNEAQ come from the germline V gene (reference sequence). Here the CDR3 reads CASSATLGGTNEKLFF. The CDR3 DNA follows: TGTGCCAGCAGCGCTACGCTCGGGGGCACTAATGAAAAACTGTTTTTT.

This clone was counted a few times. The rearrangement uses TRBV7-3 and TRBJ1-6; TRBD1 matches 7 bases. The CDR3 totals 14 residues. CDR1 is SGHTA and CDR2 is FQGTGA in the germline V gene. Trimming cost V 2 bases and J 10 bases; bases outside gene matches: 5. In nucleotides, the CDR3 is TGTGCCAGCAGCTTACAGGGGGGAAGCTCACCCCTCCACTTT. Its translation is CASSLQGGSSPLHF.

The chain recombines TRBV5-1 with TRBJ2-3; D is ambiguous. This CDR3 spans 15 amino acids. Germline CDR1 and CDR2: SGHRS and YFSETQ. Between the trimmed V and J ends, which lost 0 bases and 0 bases, there was a span of 8 bases. The CDR3 reads CASSLVRISTDTQYF. CDR3 sequence (DNA): TGCGCCAGCAGCTTGGTCCGGATTAGCACAGATACGCAGTATTTT.

V and J are TRBV6-5 and TRBJ2-7; the match to TRBD1 covers 7 bases. V shed 4 bases and J 3 bases; nucleotides not matched to a gene: 6. Germline V CDR1 and CDR2: MNHEY, SVGAGI. The CDR3 spans 14 residues. CDR3 sequence reads: CASSSRQGYYEQYF. The CDR3 DNA reads as TGTGCCAGCAGTTCTAGACAGGGTTACTACGAGCAGTACTTC.

The gene calls are TRBV6-5 and TRBJ1-6, with 9 bases lining up with TRBD1. The CDR3 length is 15 residues. CDR1 is MNHEY and CDR2 is SVGAGI in the germline V gene. V dropped 2 bases and J dropped 5; count of bases not matched to a gene: 1. CDR3 in amino acids: CASSYRTGDNSPLHF. CDR3 coding DNA: TGTGCCAGCAGTTACCGGACAGGGGATAATTCACCCCTCCACTTT.

The CDR3 DNA is TGTGCCAGCAGCCAAGATTGGAACGCTAACTATGGCTACACCTTC. It translates to CASSQDWNANYGYTF. This chain joins TRBV3-1 (or the pseudogene TRBV3-2) and TRBJ1-2; unclear D gene. CDR3 length equals 15 residues. Germline-derived CDR1 and CDR2 are LGHDT and YNNKEL (reference sequence). V was trimmed by 0 bases and J by 0 bases, leaving 8 bases between them.

The chain is built from TRBV24-1 and TRBJ2-1; D is ambiguous. Germline V gene lookup returns CDR1 KGHDR and CDR2 SFDVKD. V was trimmed by 4 bases and J by 8 bases, leaving 17 bases between them. The CDR3 is 15 residues long. CDR3 loop: CATSEGGRLGDEQFF. The CDR3 DNA is TGTGCCACCAGTGAGGGTGGCCGTCTTGGGGATGAGCAGTTCTTC.

The rearrangement links TRBV9 to TRBJ2-2; D remains ambiguous. This CDR3 region has 16 residues. Between the trimmed V and J ends, which lost 0 bases and 0 bases, there was a span of 9 bases. CDR1 and CDR2 (germline): SGDLS, YYNGEE. CDR3 nucleotides: TGTGCCAGCAGCGTAGCCGGGCATCCGAACACCGGGGAGCTGTTTTTT. It encodes CASSVAGHPNTGELFF.

V gene TRBV19 combines with J gene TRBJ2-1, with 9 bases fitting TRBD1. The CDR3 totals 15 residues. In germline, CDR1 is LNHDA, CDR2 SQIVND (reference sequence). J was trimmed by 5 bases and V by 3 bases; bases with no gene match: 5. The CDR3 protein is CASSIRTGAHNEQFF. CDR3 bases: TGTGCCAGTAGTATTAGGACAGGGGCCCACAATGAGCAGTTCTTC.

CDR3 sequence reads: CAISESPRGRFNEQFF. DNA of the CDR3: TGTGCCATCAGTGAGTCCCCGAGGGGGCGGTTTAATGAGCAGTTCTTC. The V gene is TRBV10-3, the J gene TRBJ2-1; TRBD1 matches at 7 bases. CDR3 length: 16 residues. The germline V gene has CDR1 ENHRY and CDR2 SYGVKD. The V segment lost 0 bases and the J segment 7 bases; nucleotides outside the gene matches: 9.

V usage is TRBV30 and J usage is TRBJ1-1, with D tentatively TRBD1 (6 bases). CDR1 GTSNPN and CDR2 SVGIG come from the germline V gene (reference sequence). The CDR3 runs to 11 residues. Deletions cut 4 bases from V and 11 bases from J, with 14 bases between. The CDR3 reads CAWTGQGGAFF. CDR3 coding DNA: TGTGCCTGGACAGGCCAAGGGGGGGCTTTCTTT.

The chain employs TRBV24-1 and TRBJ2-1; D is perhaps TRBD1 or TRBD2 (5 bases each). The CDR3 loop spans 12 amino acids. Germline assignment: CDR1 KGHDR and CDR2 SFDVKD. The V end lost 4 bases, the J end lost 9 bases, and 9 bases lay between the germline ends. CDR3 loop: CATSEPGTEQFF. In DNA, the CDR3 is TGTGCCACCAGTGAGCCAGGGACTGAGCAGTTCTTC.

This chain joins TRBV7-9 and TRBJ2-1; TRBD2 aligns across 9 bases. CDR3 length equals 15 residues. The V and J ends lost 3 bases and 7 bases, in that order; junction bases with no gene match: 7. Germline V gene data show CDR1 as SEHNR and CDR2 as FQNEAQ (reference sequence). DNA for the CDR3: TGTGCCAGCAGCTTTCGGCGGGAGGGCTGGAATGAGCAGTTCTTC. It codes for CASSFRREGWNEQFF.

This chain uses TRBV3-1 (or the pseudogene TRBV3-2) with TRBJ2-5; 9 nucleotides align to TRBD2. The V segment lost 1 base and the J segment 4 bases; nucleotides outside the gene matches: 10. CDR3 length equals 17 residues. Germline CDR1 is LGHDT and CDR2 is YNNKEL (reference sequence). The CDR3 spells CASSQGLAASLGETQYF. The CDR3 region has the DNA TGTGCCAGCAGCCAAGGACTAGCGGCTTCTTTAGGAGAGACCCAGTACTTC.

This chain joins TRBV12-5 and TRBJ2-1; the match to TRBD2 covers 9 bases. There are 18 residues in the CDR3. Looked up from germline, CDR1 is LGHNT and CDR2 is FRNRAP. V lost 5 bases, J lost 8 bases, and 19 bases stayed unmatched. As DNA, the CDR3 is TGTGCTAGTGGTCTCGCCAAGCAAGCGGGAGGCGGTTTGGATGAGCAGTTCTTC. Residues: CASGLAKQAGGGLDEQFF.

The chain links TRBV19 to TRBJ2-1, with D perhaps being TRBD1 or TRBD2 (5 bases each). Trimming took off 10 bases at V and 0 bases at J, with 16 bases between the two ends. This CDR3 contains 15 residues. Germline V gene sequence: CDR1 LNHDA, CDR2 SQIVND (reference sequence). The DNA for the CDR3 is TGTGCCAATAGGGGACGGAATAGCTCCTACAATGAGCAGTTCTTC. It specifies CANRGRNSSYNEQFF.

The chain combines TRBV28 with TRBJ2-1; no reliable D call. Per the germline V gene, CDR1 is MDHEN and CDR2 is SYDVKM. The CDR3 is 13 residues long. Trimming removed 4 bases at V and 4 bases at J, with 8 bases between. CDR3 in amino acids: CASSSGRYNEQFF. In DNA, the CDR3 is TGTGCCAGCAGTTCCGGACGGTACAATGAGCAGTTCTTC.

V usage is TRBV5-1 and J usage is TRBJ1-2; TRBD1 matches 9 bases. With 4 bases clipped from V and 4 bases from J, the junction kept 8 bases outside the gene matches. The CDR3 has 15 residues. CDR1 and CDR2 (germline): SGHRS, YFSETQ. CDR3 residues: CASSPDRGPPYGYTF. CDR3 sequence (DNA): TGCGCCAGCAGCCCGGACAGGGGACCACCCTATGGCTACACCTTC. Variable domain in full (rest from reference TRBV5-1 and TRBJ1-2): KAGVTQTPRYLIKTRGQQVTLSCSPISGHRSVSWYQQTPGQGLQFLFEYFSETQRNKGNFPGRFSGRQFSNSRSEMNVSTLELGDSALYLCASSPDRGPPYGYTFGSGTRLTVV.

CDR3 bases: TGTGCCAGCACTAGACAGGTTTTAAATGAGCAGTTCTTC. Its protein is CASTRQVLNEQFF. The chain joins TRBV5-4 to TRBJ2-1, with a tentative D call TRBD1 (6 bases). Germline V gene sequence: CDR1 SGHNT, CDR2 YYREEE (reference sequence). Trimming stripped 6 bases from V and 7 bases from J, with 14 bases between. The CDR3 is 13 amino acids.